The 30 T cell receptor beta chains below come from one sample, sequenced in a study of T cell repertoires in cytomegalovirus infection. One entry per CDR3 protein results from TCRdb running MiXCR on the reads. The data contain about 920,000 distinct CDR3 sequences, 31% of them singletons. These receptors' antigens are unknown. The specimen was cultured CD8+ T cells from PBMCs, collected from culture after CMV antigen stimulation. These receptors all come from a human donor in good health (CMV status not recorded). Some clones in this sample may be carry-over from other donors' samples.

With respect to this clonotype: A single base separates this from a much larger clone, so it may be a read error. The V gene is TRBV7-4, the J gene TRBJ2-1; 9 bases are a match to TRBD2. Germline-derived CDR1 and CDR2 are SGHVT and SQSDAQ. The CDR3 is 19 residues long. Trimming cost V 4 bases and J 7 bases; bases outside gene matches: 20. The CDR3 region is CASSSTSRGLAGLWNEQFF. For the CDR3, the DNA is TGTGCCAGCAGCTCCACAAGTCGGGGACTAGCCGGGTTGTGGAATGAGCAGTTCTTC.

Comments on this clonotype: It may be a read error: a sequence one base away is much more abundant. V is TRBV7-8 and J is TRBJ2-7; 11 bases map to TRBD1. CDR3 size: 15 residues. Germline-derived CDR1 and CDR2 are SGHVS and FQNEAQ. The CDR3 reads CTSSLGQGAGHEQYV. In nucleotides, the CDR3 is TGTACCAGCAGCTTAGGACAGGGGGCTGGGCACGAGCAGTACGTC.

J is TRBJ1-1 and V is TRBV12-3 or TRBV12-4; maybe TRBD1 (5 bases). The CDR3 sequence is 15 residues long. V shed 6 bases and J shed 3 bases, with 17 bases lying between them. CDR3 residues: CASRHLKRRDTEAFF. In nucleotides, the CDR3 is TGTGCCAGCAGACACCTCAAGCGCAGGGACACTGAAGCTTTCTTT.

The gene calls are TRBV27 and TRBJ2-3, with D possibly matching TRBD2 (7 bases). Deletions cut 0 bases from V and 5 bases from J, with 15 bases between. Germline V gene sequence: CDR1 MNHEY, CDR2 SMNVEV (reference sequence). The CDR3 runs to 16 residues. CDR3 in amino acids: CASSLSAGAVGDTQYF. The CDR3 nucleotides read TGTGCCAGCAGTTTATCGGCGGGGGCTGTGGGAGATACGCAGTATTTT.

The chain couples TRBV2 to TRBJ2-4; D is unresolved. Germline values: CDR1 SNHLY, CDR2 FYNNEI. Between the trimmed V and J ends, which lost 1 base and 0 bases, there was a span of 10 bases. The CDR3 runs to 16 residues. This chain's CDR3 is CASSEGAVLAKNIQYF. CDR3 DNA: TGTGCCAGCAGTGAAGGGGCAGTTCTAGCCAAAAACATTCAGTACTTC.

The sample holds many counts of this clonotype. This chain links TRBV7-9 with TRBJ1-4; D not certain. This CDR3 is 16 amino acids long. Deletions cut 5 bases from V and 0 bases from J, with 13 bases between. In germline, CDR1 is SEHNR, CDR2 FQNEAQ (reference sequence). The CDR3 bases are TGTGCCAGCAGCCTACTTACGGGGTCAACTAATGAAAAACTGTTTTTT. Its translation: CASSLLTGSTNEKLFF.

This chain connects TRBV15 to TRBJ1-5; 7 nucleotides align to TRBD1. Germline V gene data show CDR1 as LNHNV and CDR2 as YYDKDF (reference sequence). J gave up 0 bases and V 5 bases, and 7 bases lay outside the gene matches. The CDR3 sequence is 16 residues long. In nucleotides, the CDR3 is TGTGCCACCAGCGGCACTTCAGGGGGTAGCAATCAGCCCCAGCATTTT. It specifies CATSGTSGGSNQPQHF. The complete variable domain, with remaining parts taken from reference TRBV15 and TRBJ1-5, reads DAMVIQNPRYQVTQFGKPVTLSCSQTLNHNVMYWYQQKSSQAPKLLFHYYDKDFNNEADTPDNFQSRRPNTSFCFLDIRSPGLGDTAMYLCATSGTSGGSNQPQHFGDGTRLSIL.

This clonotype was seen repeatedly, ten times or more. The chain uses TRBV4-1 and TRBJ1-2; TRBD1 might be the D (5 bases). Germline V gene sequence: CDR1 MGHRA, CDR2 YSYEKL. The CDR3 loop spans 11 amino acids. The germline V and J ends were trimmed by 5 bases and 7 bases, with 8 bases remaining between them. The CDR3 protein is CASSSGGGYTF. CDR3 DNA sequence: TGCGCCAGCAGCTCCGGGGGTGGCTACACCTTC.

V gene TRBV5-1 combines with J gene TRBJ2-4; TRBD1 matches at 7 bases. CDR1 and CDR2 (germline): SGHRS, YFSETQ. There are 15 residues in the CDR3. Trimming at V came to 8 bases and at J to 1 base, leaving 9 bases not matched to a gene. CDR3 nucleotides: TGCGCCAGTAGACTCGAGGGGGCCGCCAAAAACATTCAGTACTTC. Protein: CASRLEGAAKNIQYF.

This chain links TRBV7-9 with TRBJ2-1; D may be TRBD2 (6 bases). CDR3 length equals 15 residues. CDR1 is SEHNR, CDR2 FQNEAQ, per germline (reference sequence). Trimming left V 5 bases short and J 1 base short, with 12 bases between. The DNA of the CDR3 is TGTGCCAGCAGCGGAGCGGGCGATTCCTACAATGAGCAGTTCTTC. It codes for CASSGAGDSYNEQFF.

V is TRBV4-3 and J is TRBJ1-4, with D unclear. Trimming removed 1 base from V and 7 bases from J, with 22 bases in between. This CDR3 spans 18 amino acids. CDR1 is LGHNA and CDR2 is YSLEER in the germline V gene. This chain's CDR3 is CASSQVGQDPIGGEKLFF. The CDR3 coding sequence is TGCGCCAGCAGCCAAGTAGGGCAGGACCCTATCGGAGGTGAAAAACTGTTTTTT.

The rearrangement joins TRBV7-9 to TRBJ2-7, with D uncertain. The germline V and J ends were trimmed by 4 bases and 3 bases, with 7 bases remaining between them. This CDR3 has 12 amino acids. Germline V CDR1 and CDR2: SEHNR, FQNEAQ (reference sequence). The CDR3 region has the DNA TGTGCCAGCAGCTACTATGTCTACGAGCAGTACTTC. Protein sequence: CASSYYVYEQYF.

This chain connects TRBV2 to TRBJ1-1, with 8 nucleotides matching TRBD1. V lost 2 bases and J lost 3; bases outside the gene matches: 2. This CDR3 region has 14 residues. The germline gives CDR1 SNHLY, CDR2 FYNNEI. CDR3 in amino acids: CASSERTGYTEAFF. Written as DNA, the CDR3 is TGTGCCAGCAGTGAAAGGACAGGGTACACTGAAGCTTTCTTT.

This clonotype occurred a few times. CDR3 sequence (DNA): TGTGCCAGCAGTCTGGGGACAGGGACTGAGAACATCGAAAAACTGTTTTTT. Its translation is CASSLGTGTENIEKLFF. The rearrangement uses TRBV6-1 and TRBJ1-4, with TRBD1 identical over 9 bases. V trimming: 5 bases; J trimming: 8 bases; junction bases outside the gene matches: 15. This CDR3 is built from 17 residues. Germline assignment: CDR1 MNHNS and CDR2 SASEGT.

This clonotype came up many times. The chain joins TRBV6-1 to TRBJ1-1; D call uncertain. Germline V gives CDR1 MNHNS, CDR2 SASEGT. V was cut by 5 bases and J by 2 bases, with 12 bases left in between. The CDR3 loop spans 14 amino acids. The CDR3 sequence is CASSPSGVNTEAFF. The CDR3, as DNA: TGTGCCAGCAGTCCAAGCGGGGTAAACACTGAAGCTTTCTTT.

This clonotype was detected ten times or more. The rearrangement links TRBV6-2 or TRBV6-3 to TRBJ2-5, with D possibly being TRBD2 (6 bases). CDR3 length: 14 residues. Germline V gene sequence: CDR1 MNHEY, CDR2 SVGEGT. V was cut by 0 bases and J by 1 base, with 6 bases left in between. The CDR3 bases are TGTGCCAGCAGTTACTCGGGACTCCAAGAGACCCAGTACTTC. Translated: CASSYSGLQETQYF.

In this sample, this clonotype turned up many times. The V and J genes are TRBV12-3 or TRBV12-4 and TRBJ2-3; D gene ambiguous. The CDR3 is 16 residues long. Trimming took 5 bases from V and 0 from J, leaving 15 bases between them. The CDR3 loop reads CASSPFGDSSTDTQYF. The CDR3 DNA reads TGTGCCAGCAGTCCCTTCGGAGATTCTAGCACAGATACGCAGTATTTT.

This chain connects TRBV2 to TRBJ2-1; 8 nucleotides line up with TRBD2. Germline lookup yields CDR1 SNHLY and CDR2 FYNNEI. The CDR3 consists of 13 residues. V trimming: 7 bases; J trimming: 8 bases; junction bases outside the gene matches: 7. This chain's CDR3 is CASNGGGPYEQFF. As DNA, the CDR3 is TGTGCCAGCAACGGGGGGGGGCCTTATGAGCAGTTCTTC.

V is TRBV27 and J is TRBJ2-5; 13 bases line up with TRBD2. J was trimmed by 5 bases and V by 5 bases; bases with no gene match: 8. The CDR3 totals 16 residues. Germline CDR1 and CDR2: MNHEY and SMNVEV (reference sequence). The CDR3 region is CASSGLTSGGTETQYF. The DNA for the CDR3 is TGTGCCAGCAGTGGACTGACTAGCGGGGGGACGGAGACCCAGTACTTC.

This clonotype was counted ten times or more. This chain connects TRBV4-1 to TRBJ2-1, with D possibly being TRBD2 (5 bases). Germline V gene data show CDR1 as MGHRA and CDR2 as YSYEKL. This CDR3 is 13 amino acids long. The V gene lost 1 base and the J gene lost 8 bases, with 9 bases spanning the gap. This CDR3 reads CASSQAIAHEQFF. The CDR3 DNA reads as TGCGCCAGCAGCCAAGCAATAGCGCATGAGCAGTTCTTC.

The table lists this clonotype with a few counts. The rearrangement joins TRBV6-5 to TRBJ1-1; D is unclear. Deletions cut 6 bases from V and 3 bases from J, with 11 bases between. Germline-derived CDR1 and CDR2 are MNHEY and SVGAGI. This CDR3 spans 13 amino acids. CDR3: CASRFLRYTEAFF. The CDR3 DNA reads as TGTGCCAGCAGGTTTTTGAGGTACACTGAAGCTTTCTTT.

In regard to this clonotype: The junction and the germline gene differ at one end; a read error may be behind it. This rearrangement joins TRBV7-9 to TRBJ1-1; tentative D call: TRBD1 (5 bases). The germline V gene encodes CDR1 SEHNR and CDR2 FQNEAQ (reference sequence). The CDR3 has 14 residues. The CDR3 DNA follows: TGTGCCAGCAACTTAGGGGCAGCCTTTACTGAAGCTTTCTTT. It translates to CASNLGAAFTEAFF. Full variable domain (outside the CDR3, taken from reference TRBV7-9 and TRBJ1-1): DTGVSQNPRHKITKRGQNVTFRCDPISEHNRLYWYRQTLGQGPEFLTYFQNEAQLEKSRLLSDRFSAERPKGSFSTLEIQRTEQGDSAMYLCASNLGAAFTEAFFGQGTRLTVV.

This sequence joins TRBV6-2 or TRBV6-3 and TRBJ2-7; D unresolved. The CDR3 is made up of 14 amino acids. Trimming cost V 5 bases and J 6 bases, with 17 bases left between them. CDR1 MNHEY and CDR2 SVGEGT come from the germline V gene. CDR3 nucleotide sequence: TGTGCCAGCAGTCGCGGACCAGCCCTTGGCGAGCAGTACGTC. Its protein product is CASSRGPALGEQYV.

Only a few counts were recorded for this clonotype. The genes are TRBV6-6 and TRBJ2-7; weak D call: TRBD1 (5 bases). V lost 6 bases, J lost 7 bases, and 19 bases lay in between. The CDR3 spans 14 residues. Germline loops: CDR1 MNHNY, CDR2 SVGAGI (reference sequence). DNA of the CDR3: TGTGCCAGCAGGGACCCAGGGAATCTGGGAGAGCAGTACGTC. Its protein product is CASRDPGNLGEQYV.

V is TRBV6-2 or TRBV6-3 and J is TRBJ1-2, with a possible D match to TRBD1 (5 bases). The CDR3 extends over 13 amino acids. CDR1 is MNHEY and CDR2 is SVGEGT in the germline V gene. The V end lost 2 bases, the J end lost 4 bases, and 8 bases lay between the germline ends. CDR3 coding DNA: TGTGCCAGCAGTTACCGACAGAGCTATGGCTACACCTTC. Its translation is CASSYRQSYGYTF.

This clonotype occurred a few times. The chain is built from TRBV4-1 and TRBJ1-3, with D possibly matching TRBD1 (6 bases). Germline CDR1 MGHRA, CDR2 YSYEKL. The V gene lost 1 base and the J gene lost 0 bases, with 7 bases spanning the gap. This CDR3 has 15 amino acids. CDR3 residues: CASSQAGVSGNTIYF. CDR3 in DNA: TGCGCCAGCAGCCAAGCAGGGGTCTCTGGAAACACCATATATTTT.

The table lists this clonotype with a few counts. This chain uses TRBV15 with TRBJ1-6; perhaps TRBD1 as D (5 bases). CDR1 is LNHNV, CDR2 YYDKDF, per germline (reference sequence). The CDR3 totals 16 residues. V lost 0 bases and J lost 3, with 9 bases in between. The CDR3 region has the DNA TGTGCCACCAGCAGAGAAGGGGAGAACTATAATTCACCCCTCCACTTT. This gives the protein CATSREGENYNSPLHF. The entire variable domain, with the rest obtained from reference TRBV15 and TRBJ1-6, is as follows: DAMVIQNPRYQVTQFGKPVTLSCSQTLNHNVMYWYQQKSSQAPKLLFHYYDKDFNNEADTPDNFQSRRPNTSFCFLDIRSPGLGDTAMYLCATSREGENYNSPLHFGNGTRLTVT.

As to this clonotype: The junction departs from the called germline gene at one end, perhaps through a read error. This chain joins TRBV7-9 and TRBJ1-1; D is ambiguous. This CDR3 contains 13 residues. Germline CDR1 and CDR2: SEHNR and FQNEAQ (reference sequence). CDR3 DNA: TGTACCAGCAGCTCCCCGGGCCGGAGTGAAGCTTTCTTT. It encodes CTSSSPGRSEAFF.

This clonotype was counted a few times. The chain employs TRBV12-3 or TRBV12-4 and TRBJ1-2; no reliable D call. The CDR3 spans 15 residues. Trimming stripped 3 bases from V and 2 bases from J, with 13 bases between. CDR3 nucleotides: TGTGCCAGCAGTTTCTTGGCGGAAAGGAACTATGGCTACACCTTC. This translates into CASSFLAERNYGYTF.

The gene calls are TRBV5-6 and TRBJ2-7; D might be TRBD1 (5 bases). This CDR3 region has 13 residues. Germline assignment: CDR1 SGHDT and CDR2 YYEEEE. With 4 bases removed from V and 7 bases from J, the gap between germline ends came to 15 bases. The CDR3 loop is CASSRGALGEQYV. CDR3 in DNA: TGTGCCAGCAGCCGTGGGGCCCTGGGGGAGCAGTACGTC.